This TCR beta chain was sequenced during a study of blood T cell repertoires in COVID-19. Study-level background: There were acute and convalescent COVID-19 samples, and they came from the United States, Italy and Spain. From T cells, B-cell-depleted T cells, or PBMCs came the material, which was cDNA or gDNA.

Sequencing used immunoSEQ multiplex PCR; TCRdb keeps in-frame clones, though not all of them. Altogether roughly 400,000 clones are present, roughly nine tenths being singletons, with the ten largest covering 1% to 1.3%. Before being deemed recovered, Cohort 3 donors had two negative PCRs, clearance, or symptom resolution. This receptor was identified in a young man who had recovered from COVID-19. The sequencing input was PBMCs or T cells enriched from blood (not recorded which).

The CDR3 sequence is CASSPRTSGSFADTQYF. The CDR3 nucleotides are TGTGCCAGCTCACCGCGGACTAGCGGGAGTTTCGCAGATACGCAGTATTTT. This chain links TRBV18 with TRBJ2-3, with 13 bases aligning to TRBD2. In germline, CDR1 is KGHSH, CDR2 LQKENI. The CDR3 has 17 residues. Trimming cost V 3 bases and J 4 bases; bases outside gene matches: 7.